This passage covers 21 T cell receptor beta chains from one sample sequenced in a study of blood T cell repertoires in COVID-19. Sequencing was performed with immunoSEQ multiplex PCR; in TCRdb, only in-frame clones are kept and a portion is missing. Of fewer than 250,000 clones listed, roughly 80% are singletons. Sequenced material: peripheral blood. These receptors were taken from a human donor in a cohort sampled during active COVID-19.

The chain recombines TRBV18 with TRBJ2-2; possibly TRBD1 for D (6 bases). V lost 2 bases and J 5 bases, leaving 12 bases between the germline ends. Germline values: CDR1 KGHSH, CDR2 LQKENI. This CDR3 is 15 amino acids long. The CDR3 reads CASSPKQGSTGELFF. The CDR3, as DNA: TGTGCCAGCTCACCAAAACAGGGATCTACCGGGGAGCTGTTTTTT.

The chain couples TRBV7-9 to TRBJ1-6; TRBD1 is a possible D gene (5 bases). CDR3 size: 13 residues. Germline V gives CDR1 SEHNR, CDR2 FQNEAQ (reference sequence). V was cut by 3 bases and J by 8 bases, with 8 bases left in between. CDR3: CASSFPGHSPLHF. CDR3 bases: TGTGCCAGCAGCTTTCCAGGGCATTCACCCCTCCACTTT.

The chain uses TRBV5-5 and TRBJ2-4; D may be TRBD2 (5 bases). Trimming removed 5 bases from V and 7 bases from J, with 19 bases in between. The CDR3 has 15 residues. Germline CDR1 and CDR2: SGHKS and YYEKEE (reference sequence). In DNA form, the CDR3 reads TGTGCCAGCAGACCCGGGTCCCTCCCGGGGAACATTCAGTACTTC. It is translated as CASRPGSLPGNIQYF. Based on the CDR3 plus reference TRBV5-5 and TRBJ2-4, the full variable domain is DAGVTQSPTHLIKTRGQQVTLRCSPISGHKSVSWYQQVLGQGPQFIFQYYEKEERGRGNFPDRFSARQFPNYSSELNVNALLLGDSALYLCASRPGSLPGNIQYFGAGTRLSVL.

The CDR3 DNA is TGTGCCAGCAGCCCAGGGATTGAGCAGTTCTTC. Translated: CASSPGIEQFF. This rearrangement joins TRBV7-9 to TRBJ2-1; perhaps TRBD1 as D (5 bases). Trimming left V 5 bases short and J 9 bases short, with 8 bases between. Per germline, CDR1 SEHNR and CDR2 FQNEAQ (reference sequence). The CDR3 loop spans 11 amino acids.

The genes are TRBV19 and TRBJ2-7; 7 nucleotides line up with TRBD1. V trimming: 9 bases; J trimming: 2 bases; junction bases outside the gene matches: 4. The length of the CDR3 is 12 residues. CDR1 and CDR2 from the germline V gene are LNHDA and SQIVND (reference sequence). The CDR3 reads CARPDRAYEQYF. CDR3 DNA: TGTGCCAGGCCCGACAGGGCCTACGAGCAGTACTTC.

V and J are TRBV9 and TRBJ2-1; tentatively, D is TRBD2 (6 bases). Germline loops: CDR1 SGDLS, CDR2 YYNGEE. CDR3 size: 17 residues. V shed 5 bases and J shed 8 bases, with 26 bases lying between them. The CDR3 here is CASSRLGTTPPTDEQFF. The CDR3, as DNA: TGTGCCAGCAGTCGACTAGGAACAACACCACCCACAGATGAGCAGTTCTTC.

The V gene is TRBV4-1, the J gene TRBJ2-2; D is possibly TRBD1 (6 bases). CDR3 length equals 16 residues. CDR1 is MGHRA and CDR2 is YSYEKL in the germline V gene. Deletions cut 0 bases from V and 6 bases from J, with 14 bases between. The CDR3 bases are TGCGCCAGCAGCCAAGAGTCAGGGGAATGGGCCGGGGAGCTGTTTTTT. Amino acids: CASSQESGEWAGELFF.

V gene TRBV5-1 combines with J gene TRBJ2-7; 8 bases fit TRBD2. With 5 bases clipped from V and 0 bases from J, the junction kept 7 bases outside the gene matches. The CDR3 has 15 residues. Germline lookup yields CDR1 SGHRS and CDR2 YFSETQ. In nucleotides, the CDR3 is TGCGCCAGCAGGGTACTAGCGGTTGGCTCCTACGAGCAGTACTTC. Amino acids: CASRVLAVGSYEQYF. The full variable domain, with the rest looked up from reference TRBV5-1 and TRBJ2-7, is KAGVTQTPRYLIKTRGQQVTLSCSPISGHRSVSWYQQTPGQGLQFLFEYFSETQRNKGNFPGRFSGRQFSNSRSEMNVSTLELGDSALYLCASRVLAVGSYEQYFGPGTRLTVT.

This rearrangement joins TRBV3-1 (or the pseudogene TRBV3-2) to TRBJ2-3, with 7 bases aligning to TRBD2. V shed 5 bases, J shed 4 bases, and the junction held 3 bases outside the gene matches. Germline V gene sequence: CDR1 LGHDT, CDR2 YNNKEL (reference sequence). This CDR3 contains 13 residues. The CDR3 DNA follows: TGTGCCAGCAGCACAGGACTAGCAGATACGCAGTATTTT. This encodes CASSTGLADTQYF.

The chain employs TRBV6-5 and TRBJ2-7, with TRBD1 matching over 8 bases. Germline assignment: CDR1 MNHEY and CDR2 SVGAGI. This CDR3 has 13 amino acids. After removal of 8 bases from V and 3 bases from J, the junction contained 6 bases not matched to a gene. In DNA, the CDR3 is TGTGCCAGCTCCCGACAGGGGCACTACGAGCAGTACTTC. It specifies CASSRQGHYEQYF.

This chain uses TRBV3-1 (or the pseudogene TRBV3-2) with TRBJ2-7; tentative D call: TRBD2 (6 bases). In germline, CDR1 is LGHDT, CDR2 YNNKEL (reference sequence). The CDR3 is 14 residues long. V lost 2 bases, J lost 6 bases, and 14 bases lay in between. CDR3 amino acids: CASSQLPGGLEQYF. The CDR3 nucleotides read TGTGCCAGCAGCCAACTACCCGGAGGGCTCGAGCAGTACTTC.

This clone showed up just a few times. The chain combines TRBV19 with TRBJ1-4; TRBD1 agrees at 7 bases. This CDR3 region has 16 residues. Germline assignment: CDR1 LNHDA and CDR2 SQIVND (reference sequence). Trimming took 5 bases from V and 5 from J; bases not matched to a gene: 11. The CDR3 nucleotides are TGTGCCAGTAGTGGGCCTTCGACAGGGACGAATGAAAAACTGTTTTTT. It translates to CASSGPSTGTNEKLFF.

This clone was seen a single time. This chain links TRBV10-3 with TRBJ1-5; 7 nucleotides line up with TRBD1. Germline CDR1 is ENHRY and CDR2 is SYGVKD. The ends lost 0 bases at V and 4 bases at J; junction bases unmatched: 3. This CDR3 has 15 amino acids. CDR3: CAISESRDRNQPQHF. The DNA for the CDR3 is TGTGCCATCAGTGAGTCCAGGGACAGAAATCAGCCCCAGCATTTT.

The chain joins TRBV7-2 to TRBJ2-3; weak D call: TRBD2 (7 bases). The CDR3 is made up of 18 amino acids. Germline CDR1 and CDR2: SGHTA and FQGNSA. V lost 2 bases to trimming and J lost 0 bases, with 18 bases between them. CDR3 sequence: CASSLKSYGGASTDTQYF. The CDR3 DNA is TGTGCCAGCAGCTTAAAATCTTATGGGGGGGCTAGCACAGATACGCAGTATTTT.

The genes are TRBV18 and TRBJ2-3; TRBD2 matches at 13 bases. Germline CDR1 KGHSH, CDR2 LQKENI. The J segment lost 10 bases and the V segment lost 5 bases, leaving 12 bases of the junction unmatched. This CDR3 region has 16 residues. This CDR3 reads CASSGSPPGLAGPQYF. DNA for the CDR3: TGTGCCAGCTCAGGATCCCCTCCGGGACTAGCGGGACCGCAGTATTTT.

The chain links TRBV15 to TRBJ2-5; D not certain. Trimming removed 0 bases from V and 3 bases from J, with 8 bases in between. The CDR3 has 14 amino acids. Germline CDR1 reads LNHNV; CDR2 reads YYDKDF (reference sequence). Written as DNA, the CDR3 is TGTGCCACCAGCAGAGATCAGGCAGAAGAGACCCAGTACTTC. It encodes CATSRDQAEETQYF. The full variable domain, completed using reference TRBV15 and TRBJ2-5, is DAMVIQNPRYQVTQFGKPVTLSCSQTLNHNVMYWYQQKSSQAPKLLFHYYDKDFNNEADTPDNFQSRRPNTSFCFLDIRSPGLGDTAMYLCATSRDQAEETQYFGPGTRLLVL.

This chain joins TRBV20-1 and TRBJ2-3; TRBD1 is a possible D gene (6 bases). This CDR3 has 16 residues. The germline V gene has CDR1 DFQATT and CDR2 SNEGSKA (reference sequence). Trimming took 3 bases from V and 0 from J, leaving 16 bases between them. CDR3 in amino acids: CSASTAGQLSTDTQYF. CDR3 nucleotides: TGCAGTGCTAGTACTGCCGGACAGCTTAGCACAGATACGCAGTATTTT.

V gene TRBV19 combines with J gene TRBJ2-5; perhaps TRBD2 as D (5 bases). V gave up 6 bases and J gave up 10 bases, with 12 bases separating them. The CDR3 extends over 11 amino acids. Germline CDR1 and CDR2: LNHDA and SQIVND (reference sequence). The CDR3 reads CASSSAGIQYF. The DNA of the CDR3 is TGTGCCAGTAGCTCTGCGGGCATCCAGTACTTC. Using reference TRBV19 and TRBJ2-5 for the parts outside the CDR3, the full variable domain is DGGITQSPKYLFRKEGQNVTLSCEQNLNHDAMYWYRQDPGQGLRLIYYSQIVNDFQKGDIAEGYSVSREKKESFPLTVTSAQKNPTAFYLCASSSAGIQYFGPGTRLLVL.

This clone was detected a few times. The genes are TRBV5-1 and TRBJ1-5; the match to TRBD1 covers 7 bases. Germline CDR1 is SGHRS and CDR2 is YFSETQ. There are 15 residues in the CDR3. J gave up 0 bases and V 5 bases, and 5 bases lay outside the gene matches. As DNA, the CDR3 is TGCGCCAGCAGTTGGACAGGAGCTAGCAATCAGCCCCAGCATTTT. Residues: CASSWTGASNQPQHF.

The chain employs TRBV4-1 and TRBJ2-7, with D possibly being TRBD2 (5 bases). Germline assignment: CDR1 MGHRA and CDR2 YSYEKL. Trimming took 6 bases from V and 6 from J, leaving 18 bases between them. This CDR3 is 14 amino acids long. CDR3 sequence reads: CASSYVIGLSEQYF. The CDR3 nucleotides read TGCGCCAGCAGTTACGTAATCGGACTCAGCGAGCAGTACTTC.

V usage is TRBV27 and J usage is TRBJ2-6, with TRBD2 identical over 9 bases. Losses at the gene ends were 5 bases for V and 2 bases for J; bases not matched to a gene: 10. The CDR3 totals 18 residues. Germline V CDR1 and CDR2: MNHEY, SMNVEV (reference sequence). CDR3 residues: CASSIRGRGGTGANVLTF. The CDR3 nucleotides read TGTGCCAGCAGTATCCGCGGGAGGGGGGGTACTGGGGCCAACGTCCTGACTTTC.